The 21 T cell receptor beta chains in this list originate from one sample, sequenced in a study of cytomegalovirus exposure and HLA in healthy donors. PCR primers comprised 60 Vbeta and 13 Jbeta primers. The protocol was immunoSEQ multiplex PCR, while the TCRdb copy is restricted to in-frame clones and leaves out a portion. Counted here are tens of thousands of clones, 60% to 80% occurring once; the ten biggest clones make up 22%. The specimen was PBMCs. These receptors all come from a woman aged 30 to 39 in good health and CMV-seropositive.

This clone was counted a few times. The rearrangement joins TRBV30 to TRBJ1-1; a possible D gene is TRBD1 (6 bases). The CDR3 length is 17 residues. V lost 4 bases, J lost 5 bases, and 26 bases lay in between. From germline, CDR1 is GTSNPN and CDR2 SVGIG (reference sequence). This CDR3 is CAWIKTQAFRGATEAFF. The CDR3 coding sequence is TGTGCCTGGATAAAGACTCAAGCTTTCAGGGGAGCGACTGAAGCTTTCTTT.

The rearrangement links TRBV5-1 to TRBJ2-7; D remains unclear. V was trimmed by 3 bases and J by 3 bases, leaving 10 bases between them. This CDR3 region has 13 residues. CDR1 is SGHRS and CDR2 is YFSETQ in the germline V gene. This chain's CDR3 is CASSSGPLYEQYF. DNA for the CDR3: TGCGCCAGCAGCTCAGGTCCGCTCTACGAGCAGTACTTC.

The CDR3: CAWSVGWTLPPSKGLNYGYTF. The DNA for the CDR3 is TGTGCCTGGAGTGTGGGGTGGACACTACCCCCATCAAAGGGCCTAAACTATGGCTACACCTTC. The chain recombines TRBV30 with TRBJ1-2, with D maybe TRBD1 (5 bases). CDR3 length equals 21 residues. The germline CDR1 and CDR2 sequences are GTSNPN and SVGIG (reference sequence). V lost 0 bases and J 2 bases, leaving 31 bases between the germline ends.

The count of this clone is one. The gene calls are TRBV28 and TRBJ2-5; 13 bases are a match to TRBD2. There are 17 residues in the CDR3. The junction had 7 bases not matched to a gene; V was cut back by 6 bases and J by 0 bases. From germline, CDR1 is MDHEN and CDR2 SYDVKM. The CDR3 DNA follows: TGTGCCAGCAGCACCGGGACTAGCGGGATGTACCAAGAGACCCAGTACTTC. Protein: CASSTGTSGMYQETQYF.

The V call is TRBV4-2, the J call TRBJ2-1; D perhaps matches TRBD2 (6 bases). Deletions cut 4 bases from V and 4 bases from J, with 20 bases between. Germline CDR1 is LGHNA and CDR2 is YNFKEQ. The CDR3 is 17 amino acids. CDR3: CASSPGNTGSGYNEQFF. In DNA, the CDR3 is TGTGCCAGCAGCCCAGGTAACACCGGGAGTGGGTACAATGAGCAGTTCTTC.

The chain has TRBV29-1 and TRBJ2-2; D gene unclear. V was shortened by 7 bases and J by 1 base, with 7 bases between the two germline ends. The CDR3 runs 12 residues. The germline V gene has CDR1 SQVTM and CDR2 ANQGSEA. The chain's CDR3 is CSARRNTGELFF. CDR3 nucleotide sequence: TGCAGCGCTAGGCGGAACACCGGGGAGCTGTTTTTT.

V gene TRBV29-1 combines with J gene TRBJ1-5; D is undetermined. Germline-derived CDR1 and CDR2 are SQVTM and ANQGSEA. CDR3 length equals 13 residues. Trimming took 7 bases from V and 4 from J, leaving 14 bases between them. The CDR3 protein is CSGRAGLNQPQHF. CDR3 nucleotide sequence: TGCAGCGGTAGGGCAGGACTTAATCAGCCCCAGCATTTT.

V gene TRBV19 combines with J gene TRBJ1-2; D unclear. V lost 7 bases, J lost 2 bases, and 11 bases lay in between. The CDR3 has 13 amino acids. The V gene's germline CDR1 is LNHDA and CDR2 SQIVND (reference sequence). DNA for the CDR3: TGTGCCAGTACTCCCGGGAGCAACTATGGCTACACCTTC. Amino acid sequence: CASTPGSNYGYTF. Combining the CDR3 with reference TRBV19 and TRBJ1-2 gives the whole variable domain DGGITQSPKYLFRKEGQNVTLSCEQNLNHDAMYWYRQDPGQGLRLIYYSQIVNDFQKGDIAEGYSVSREKKESFPLTVTSAQKNPTAFYLCASTPGSNYGYTFGSGTRLTVV.

CDR3 bases: TGCAGCGTTGAAGATCCTGGCCGGCGAGGCACTGAAGCTTTCTTT. It encodes CSVEDPGRRGTEAFF. V usage is TRBV29-1 and J usage is TRBJ1-1, with D unresolved. The CDR3 is made up of 15 amino acids. The germline V and J ends were trimmed by 0 bases and 4 bases, with 15 bases remaining between them. Germline V lookup: CDR1 SQVTM, CDR2 ANQGSEA.

The chain employs TRBV30 and TRBJ2-1; TRBD2 matches at 9 bases. Germline V CDR1 and CDR2: GTSNPN, SVGIG (reference sequence). Trimming removed 5 bases from V and 3 bases from J; junction bases left unmatched: 2. The length of the CDR3 is 13 residues. CDR3 nucleotide sequence: TGTGCCTGGGGGACTAGCTTCTACAATGAGCAGTTCTTC. This codes for CAWGTSFYNEQFF.

This clone has only a few counts. The identical CDR3 is also encoded by other nucleotide sequences in the sample. V and J are TRBV29-1 and TRBJ1-2; D may be TRBD1 (5 bases). Germline CDR1 is SQVTM and CDR2 is ANQGSEA. With 3 bases removed from V and 4 bases from J, the gap between germline ends came to 6 bases. CDR3 length: 11 residues. This CDR3 reads CSVDRGYGYTF. In nucleotides, the CDR3 is TGCAGCGTTGATAGGGGCTATGGCTACACCTTC.

This clone showed up just once. This rearrangement joins TRBV6-5 to TRBJ1-2; no reliable D call. Trimming took off 0 bases at V and 6 bases at J, with 11 bases between the two ends. The germline CDR1 and CDR2 sequences are MNHEY and SVGAGI. This CDR3 region has 14 residues. CDR3 sequence: CASSYSARSDGYTF. The CDR3 coding sequence is TGTGCCAGCAGTTACTCAGCGCGGTCGGATGGCTACACCTTC.

The chain is built from TRBV7-9 and TRBJ1-2; 7 bases are shared with TRBD1. The germline V gene encodes CDR1 SEHNR and CDR2 FQNEAQ (reference sequence). Germline trimming cut 3 bases from V and 3 bases from J; bases unmatched to any gene: 1. CDR3 length equals 13 residues. The DNA of the CDR3 is TGTGCCAGCAGCTTCGGGACAGACTATGGCTACACCTTC. Its translation: CASSFGTDYGYTF.

The V gene is TRBV7-9, the J gene TRBJ2-5; 7 nucleotides match TRBD2. CDR1 and CDR2 from the germline V gene are SEHNR and FQNEAQ (reference sequence). J lost 2 bases, V lost 3 bases, and 15 bases had no gene match. This CDR3 comprises 18 residues. In nucleotides, the CDR3 is TGTGCCAGCAGCTTCCTGGCGGGAGTGATTAGCCTTCAAGAGACCCAGTACTTC. It specifies CASSFLAGVISLQETQYF. Full variable domain (rest looked up from reference TRBV7-9 and TRBJ2-5): DTGVSQNPRHKITKRGQNVTFRCDPISEHNRLYWYRQTLGQGPEFLTYFQNEAQLEKSRLLSDRFSAERPKGSFSTLEIQRTEQGDSAMYLCASSFLAGVISLQETQYFGPGTRLLVL.

V usage is TRBV27 and J usage is TRBJ2-7; 12 positions match TRBD2. This CDR3 spans 14 amino acids. J gave up 5 bases and V 6 bases, and 5 bases lay outside the gene matches. Germline assignment: CDR1 MNHEY and CDR2 SMNVEV (reference sequence). CDR3 coding DNA: TGTGCCAGCAGCAGACTAGCGGGAGACCACGAGCAGTACTTC. It yields the protein CASSRLAGDHEQYF.

The chain employs TRBV9 and TRBJ1-3; TRBD1 agrees at 8 bases. Germline V gene lookup returns CDR1 SGDLS and CDR2 YYNGEE. The CDR3 is 14 amino acids. Germline trimming cut 2 bases from V and 3 bases from J; bases unmatched to any gene: 1. DNA of the CDR3: TGTGCCAGCAGCGTGGACAGGGTTGGAAACACCATATATTTT. This codes for CASSVDRVGNTIYF.

The V gene is TRBV7-9, the J gene TRBJ1-5, with TRBD1 matching 10 bases. The CDR3 loop spans 15 amino acids. Germline lookup yields CDR1 SEHNR and CDR2 FQNEAQ (reference sequence). Trimming removed 3 bases from V and 1 base from J; junction bases left unmatched: 0. In nucleotides, the CDR3 is TGTGCCAGCAGCTTGACAGGGGGCAGCAATCAGCCCCAGCATTTT. As protein: CASSLTGGSNQPQHF.

The chain combines TRBV20-1 with TRBJ2-5, with TRBD2 matching 8 bases. V lost 7 bases to trimming and J lost 5 bases; unmatched junction nucleotides: 3. Per the germline V gene, CDR1 is DFQATT and CDR2 is SNEGSKA (reference sequence). CDR3 length: 11 residues. In DNA form, the CDR3 reads TGCAGTGTAGCGGGACGGGAGACCCAGTACTTC. Encoded protein: CSVAGRETQYF.

The gene calls are TRBV7-9 and TRBJ1-1; no clear D. The CDR3 length is 11 residues. V lost 5 bases to trimming and J lost 4 bases, with 5 bases between them. Germline V gives CDR1 SEHNR, CDR2 FQNEAQ (reference sequence). CDR3 DNA sequence: TGTGCCAGCAGCCCGTCCACTGAAGCTTTCTTT. It translates to CASSPSTEAFF.

This clone has just one count. The chain has TRBV6-1 and TRBJ2-1; maybe TRBD2 (7 bases). The CDR3 spans 14 residues. Trimming left V 8 bases short and J 5 bases short, with 16 bases between. CDR1 is MNHNS, CDR2 SASEGT, per germline. DNA for the CDR3: TGTGCCAGCCTTGGGGGGGCGCGGGACAATGAGCAGTTCTTC. This translates into CASLGGARDNEQFF.

This clone was counted between two and nine times. The chain combines TRBV10-1 with TRBJ2-7, with TRBD2 as a possible D gene (6 bases). Germline V gives CDR1 WNHNN, CDR2 SYGVQD (reference sequence). Trimming took off 3 bases at V and 3 bases at J, with 9 bases between the two ends. CDR3 length: 13 residues. DNA of the CDR3: TGCGCCAGCAGTGACAGGAGGGGCTACGAGCAGTACTTC. Its translation: CASSDRRGYEQYF.